Listed here are 12 T cell receptor beta chains from one sample, sequenced in a study of blood T cell repertoires in COVID-19. Libraries were prepared by immunoSEQ multiplex PCR; TCRdb keeps only in-frame clonotypes and omits some of them. The sample records approximately 100,000 clones, roughly 87% being singletons. Sample: peripheral blood. The receptors shown here come from a human donor in a cohort sampled during active COVID-19.

The chain joins TRBV29-1 to TRBJ1-2; possibly TRBD1 for D (5 bases). Trimming left V 2 bases short and J 4 bases short, with 11 bases between. The CDR3 is made up of 13 amino acids. Germline-derived CDR1 and CDR2 are SQVTM and ANQGSEA. As DNA, the CDR3 is TGCAGCGTTGAATCGGGGGATCGCTATGGCTACACCTTC. Its translation: CSVESGDRYGYTF. The whole variable domain, remainder taken from reference TRBV29-1 and TRBJ1-2, is SAVISQKPSRDICQRGTSLTIQCQVDSQVTMMFWYRQQPGQSLTLIATANQGSEATYESGFVIDKFPISRPNLTFSTLTVSNMSPEDSSIYLCSVESGDRYGYTFGSGTRLTVV.

This chain uses TRBV27 with TRBJ2-7, with 7 bases fitting TRBD1. Trimming at V came to 6 bases and at J to 2 bases, leaving 19 bases not matched to a gene. CDR1 and CDR2 from the germline V gene are MNHEY and SMNVEV (reference sequence). The length of the CDR3 is 18 residues. The CDR3 spells CASSHYIFDRERPYEQYF. CDR3 nucleotides: TGTGCCAGCAGCCACTATATCTTCGACAGGGAAAGGCCCTACGAGCAGTACTTC.

With respect to this clone: Other DNA sequences within the sample encode an identical CDR3. The chain is built from TRBV6-5 and TRBJ1-1; the D is unclear. V lost 3 bases to trimming and J lost 1 base, with 6 bases between them. The CDR3 runs to 13 residues. Per the germline V gene, CDR1 is MNHEY and CDR2 is SVGAGI. The CDR3 DNA sequence: TGTGCCAGCAGTTATGGTAGGAACACTGAAGCTTTCTTT. Translated: CASSYGRNTEAFF.

CDR3: CASSLVGTASNQPQHF. CDR3 coding DNA: TGTGCCAGCAGCTTAGTTGGGACAGCGAGCAATCAGCCCCAGCATTTT. This chain uses TRBV7-2 with TRBJ1-5; 7 nucleotides align to TRBD1. The CDR3 loop spans 16 amino acids. CDR1 is SGHTA, CDR2 FQGNSA, per germline. V lost 1 base and J lost 1; bases outside the gene matches: 4.

The chain joins TRBV16 to TRBJ2-3; no clear D gene. Germline CDR1 reads KGHSY; CDR2 reads FQNENV. The CDR3 contains 15 residues. V lost 2 bases to trimming and J lost 0 bases, with 9 bases between them. CDR3 coding DNA: TGTGCCAGCAGCCAACGTGTGACTAGCACAGATACGCAGTATTTT. It encodes CASSQRVTSTDTQYF.

V and J are TRBV28 and TRBJ2-7, with 7 bases matching TRBD1. Germline V gives CDR1 MDHEN, CDR2 SYDVKM. Trimming took 6 bases from V and 1 from J; bases not matched to a gene: 6. The CDR3 loop spans 14 amino acids. This CDR3 is CASSHTQGSYEQYF. CDR3 nucleotide sequence: TGTGCCAGCAGCCATACACAGGGGTCCTACGAGCAGTACTTC.

The genes are TRBV6-5 and TRBJ1-5; 11 bases are shared with TRBD1. This CDR3 comprises 15 residues. Germline V lookup: CDR1 MNHEY, CDR2 SVGAGI. The V segment lost 7 bases and the J segment 3 bases; nucleotides outside the gene matches: 5. CDR3 loop: CASIRTGGNNQPQHF. The DNA of the CDR3 is TGTGCCAGCATTCGGACAGGGGGCAACAATCAGCCCCAGCATTTT.

The rearrangement links TRBV20-1 to TRBJ2-5; 8 positions match TRBD2. CDR1 and CDR2 from the germline V gene are DFQATT and SNEGSKA (reference sequence). The CDR3 consists of 18 residues. Trimming removed 3 bases from V and 0 bases from J; junction bases left unmatched: 15. CDR3 nucleotide sequence: TGCAGTGCTAGTCGTTCGGCGGGAGGACGACCGTACCAAGAGACCCAGTACTTC. Its protein product is CSASRSAGGRPYQETQYF.

Notes on this clone: Distinct nucleotide sequences in the sample also encode this CDR3. The chain recombines TRBV5-4 with TRBJ2-1; D is uncertain. The V gene's germline CDR1 is SGHNT and CDR2 YYREEE (reference sequence). Trimming took off 1 base at V and 0 bases at J, with 5 bases between the two ends. This CDR3 spans 14 amino acids. Written as DNA, the CDR3 is TGTGCCAGCAGCTTGCGGAGCTCCTACAATGAGCAGTTCTTC. Its translation: CASSLRSSYNEQFF. Full variable domain (remainder filled in from reference TRBV5-4 and TRBJ2-1): ETGVTQSPTHLIKTRGQQVTLRCSSQSGHNTVSWYQQALGQGPQFIFQYYREEENGRGNFPPRFSGLQFPNYSSELNVNALELDDSALYLCASSLRSSYNEQFFGPGTRLTVL.

In its sample, this clone was seen a few times. The rearrangement uses TRBV6-5 and TRBJ2-7; 7 bases match TRBD1. Germline trimming cut 7 bases from V and 3 bases from J; bases unmatched to any gene: 3. The CDR3 spans 12 residues. Per germline, CDR1 MNHEY and CDR2 SVGAGI. Here the CDR3 reads CASTWDSYEQYF. The CDR3 nucleotides are TGTGCCAGCACCTGGGACAGCTACGAGCAGTACTTC.

The chain has TRBV19 and TRBJ1-5, with D uncertain. Deletions cut 5 bases from V and 0 bases from J, with 11 bases between. The CDR3 contains 15 residues. Germline CDR1 LNHDA, CDR2 SQIVND (reference sequence). The CDR3 DNA reads TGTGCCAGTAGTTCCGACTCGTATAGCAATCAGCCCCAGCATTTT. The encoded protein is CASSSDSYSNQPQHF.

V is TRBV28 and J is TRBJ2-7, with D tentatively TRBD1 (6 bases). Germline V CDR1 and CDR2: MDHEN, SYDVKM. Trimming shortened V by 2 bases and J by 4 bases, and 12 bases separated the two germline ends. This CDR3 is 14 amino acids long. The CDR3 reads CASSLGGTTYEQYF. For the CDR3, the DNA is TGTGCCAGCAGTTTAGGTGGGACAACTTACGAGCAGTACTTC. Using reference TRBV28 and TRBJ2-7 for the parts outside the CDR3, the full variable domain is DVKVTQSSRYLVKRTGEKVFLECVQDMDHENMFWYRQDPGLGLRLIYFSYDVKMKEKGDIPEGYSVSREKKERFSLILESASTNQTSMYLCASSLGGTTYEQYFGPGTRLTVT.